The clone carrying this TCR beta chain was observed a single time. Its antigen is not identified. Extracted from the samples, RNA was reverse transcribed into cDNA to serve as the sequencing template. TCRdb keeps only in-frame clones here, not all; method: immunoSEQ multiplex PCR. In the table there are more than 95,000 clones, approximately 84% of which are singletons. The record originates from a study of CD8+ T cells in alopecia areata. Study-level results: Treatment with tofacitinib significantly lowered scalp clonality and reduced expanded CD8+ clones among the top 100.

CDR3 length: 13 residues. V lost 1 base and J 1 base, leaving 5 bases between the germline ends. Looked up from germline, CDR1 is LGHNT and CDR2 is FRNRAP. Treatment indicated: oral pan-JAK inhibitor, 5-10 mg twice daily. Specimens obtained from alopecia areata patients comprised lesional scalp punch biopsies and peripheral blood. The TCR comes from a human donor with alopecia areata. This chain joins TRBV12-5 and TRBJ2-7; D is tentatively TRBD1 or TRBD2 (5 bases each). This material consisted of CD8+ T cells sorted from blood, taken at approximately week 30, from a patient treated with tofacitinib. The CDR3 protein is CASGLGGSYEQYF. CDR3 coding DNA: TGTGCTAGTGGTTTGGGGGGGTCCTACGAGCAGTACTTC.